The 23 T cell receptor beta chains listed next were all sequenced from one sample in a study of blood T cell repertoires in COVID-19. Produced via immunoSEQ multiplex PCR; TCRdb's table is partial and in-frame only. This sample has about 200,000 clones, with roughly 90% found just once. The specimen sequenced was PBMCs or T cells enriched from blood (not recorded which). These receptors were obtained from a woman between 18 and 30 years old who had recovered from COVID-19.

V and J are TRBV19 and TRBJ1-2; D is unclear. With 5 bases removed from V and 6 bases from J, the gap between germline ends came to 13 bases. The CDR3 runs 13 residues. Germline values: CDR1 LNHDA, CDR2 SQIVND (reference sequence). The CDR3, as DNA: TGTGCCAGTAGTTTTGGGCAGGCTAATGGCTACACCTTC. Amino acids: CASSFGQANGYTF.

The V and J genes are TRBV13 and TRBJ2-7; D perhaps matches TRBD2 (6 bases). With 4 bases removed from V and 7 bases from J, the gap between germline ends came to 14 bases. From germline, CDR1 is PRHDT and CDR2 FYEKMQ (reference sequence). CDR3 length: 13 amino acids. CDR3 amino acids: CASSSRGVREQYF. DNA for the CDR3: TGTGCCAGCAGCTCCCGCGGGGTGAGGGAGCAGTACTTC.

The genes are TRBV9 and TRBJ2-1, with 12 bases identical to TRBD2. The CDR3 is 19 amino acids. Germline trimming cut 3 bases from V and 2 bases from J; bases unmatched to any gene: 12. Germline V gene data show CDR1 as SGDLS and CDR2 as YYNGEE. The chain's CDR3 is CASSARLAGAPGAYNEQFF. The CDR3, as DNA: TGTGCCAGCAGCGCAAGACTAGCGGGGGCTCCCGGGGCCTACAATGAGCAGTTCTTC.

The V call is TRBV3-1 (or the pseudogene TRBV3-2), the J call TRBJ1-6, with D unclear. Trimming took 0 bases from V and 0 from J, leaving 9 bases between them. In germline, CDR1 is LGHDT, CDR2 YNNKEL (reference sequence). There are 17 residues in the CDR3. The CDR3 spells CASSQDWRSSYNSPLHF. In nucleotides, the CDR3 is TGTGCCAGCAGCCAAGATTGGCGGAGCTCCTATAATTCACCCCTCCACTTT.

This chain connects TRBV28 to TRBJ1-3, with 10 positions matching TRBD1. V shed 7 bases and J 4 bases; nucleotides not matched to a gene: 4. CDR1 is MDHEN, CDR2 SYDVKM, per germline. This CDR3 is built from 14 residues. CDR3 nucleotides: TGTGCCAGCAAGGGACAGGGGTACGGAAACACCATATATTTT. The encoded protein is CASKGQGYGNTIYF.

V is TRBV19 and J is TRBJ1-2, with 8 bases that match TRBD1. Germline V gene data show CDR1 as LNHDA and CDR2 as SQIVND (reference sequence). CDR3 length: 14 amino acids. V lost 5 bases and J lost 4; bases outside the gene matches: 6. The CDR3 loop is CASSPGQGPYGYTF. The CDR3 coding sequence is TGTGCCAGTAGTCCAGGACAGGGCCCCTATGGCTACACCTTC.

This chain connects TRBV24-1 to TRBJ2-2, with 10 bases identical to TRBD1. The CDR3 consists of 16 residues. Germline loops: CDR1 KGHDR, CDR2 SFDVKD. V gave up 6 bases and J gave up 5 bases; unmatched junction bases: 8. CDR3 nucleotides: TGTGCCACCAGTCTCCGGGACAGGGGACCAACCGGGGAGCTGTTTTTT. It is translated as CATSLRDRGPTGELFF.

The rearrangement links TRBV27 to TRBJ1-6, with 7 positions matching TRBD1. The germline CDR1 and CDR2 sequences are MNHEY and SMNVEV (reference sequence). This CDR3 is built from 16 residues. With V trimmed by 0 bases and J by 4 bases, 3 bases remained unmatched. The CDR3 region has the DNA TGTGCCAGCAGTTTATCGGGGGACAGTTATAATTCACCCCTCCACTTT. The encoded protein is CASSLSGDSYNSPLHF.

The chain carries TRBV7-8 and TRBJ2-3; TRBD2 aligns across 10 bases. CDR3 length equals 17 residues. V was pared by 5 bases and J by 2 bases, with 10 bases of the junction left unmatched. CDR1 and CDR2 from the germline V gene are SGHVS and FQNEAQ. CDR3 in DNA: TGTGCCAGCAGCCGTACACGCCTAGCGGGGGCCACAGATACGCAGTATTTT. Protein sequence: CASSRTRLAGATDTQYF.

The V and J genes are TRBV2 and TRBJ1-6; 7 positions agree with TRBD1. The trim removed 6 bases at V and 8 bases at J, leaving 4 bases unmatched. Germline CDR1 and CDR2: SNHLY and FYNNEI. The CDR3 extends over 13 amino acids. CDR3 nucleotide sequence: TGTGCCAGCAGCGGACAGGATTATTCACCCCTCCACTTT. It translates to CASSGQDYSPLHF.

The CDR3 DNA sequence: TGCGCCAGCAGCTTGGATCAGGTGAACACTGAAGCTTTCTTT. The encoded protein is CASSLDQVNTEAFF. V gene TRBV5-1 combines with J gene TRBJ1-1; D call uncertain. Trimming removed 0 bases at V and 0 bases at J, with 6 bases between. Per germline, CDR1 SGHRS and CDR2 YFSETQ. The CDR3 extends over 14 amino acids.

The rearrangement links TRBV7-9 to TRBJ2-7, with D maybe TRBD2 (6 bases). Trimming pared 4 bases from V and 3 bases from J, leaving 16 bases between. The germline V gene has CDR1 SEHNR and CDR2 FQNEAQ (reference sequence). This CDR3 region has 15 residues. The CDR3 coding sequence is TGTGCCAGCAGCTCCTGGACTACAACGGGCTACGAGCAGTACTTC. Its translation: CASSSWTTTGYEQYF.

The chain carries TRBV2 and TRBJ1-3; no clear D. V lost 0 bases and J lost 3, with 9 bases in between. The CDR3 loop spans 15 amino acids. CDR1 and CDR2 from the germline V gene are SNHLY and FYNNEI. The CDR3 reads CASSEAVDIGNTIYF. Here the CDR3 DNA reads TGTGCCAGCAGTGAAGCGGTAGATATTGGAAACACCATATATTTT. Using reference TRBV2 and TRBJ1-3 for the parts outside the CDR3, the full variable domain is EPEVTQTPSHQVTQMGQEVILRCVPISNHLYFYWYRQILGQKVEFLVSFYNNEISEKSEIFDDQFSVERPDGSNFTLKIRSTKLEDSAMYFCASSEAVDIGNTIYFGEGSWLTVV.

This sequence joins TRBV6-5 and TRBJ1-6, with D unclear. V lost 6 bases to trimming and J lost 0 bases, with 9 bases between them. In germline, CDR1 is MNHEY, CDR2 SVGAGI. This CDR3 has 15 residues. This CDR3 reads CASREADSYNSPLHF. DNA for the CDR3: TGTGCCAGCAGGGAGGCGGACTCCTATAATTCACCCCTCCACTTT.

This clone was detected only once. The chain is built from TRBV28 and TRBJ1-3; D gene unclear. The length of the CDR3 is 15 residues. V was clipped by 8 bases and J by 4 bases, with 18 bases between them. Germline V lookup: CDR1 MDHEN, CDR2 SYDVKM. The CDR3, as DNA: TGTGCCAGCTCAATCTCGACATTCTCGGGAAACACCATATATTTT. This encodes CASSISTFSGNTIYF.

The chain uses TRBV28 and TRBJ2-5; 7 positions agree with TRBD1. Germline loops: CDR1 MDHEN, CDR2 SYDVKM. V was clipped by 4 bases and J by 2 bases; unmatched bases: 1. The CDR3 spans 13 residues. The DNA of the CDR3 is TGTGCCAGCAGTTCAGGGGGTCAAGAGACCCAGTACTTC. Translation gives CASSSGGQETQYF. Complete variable domain (other parts from reference TRBV28 and TRBJ2-5): DVKVTQSSRYLVKRTGEKVFLECVQDMDHENMFWYRQDPGLGLRLIYFSYDVKMKEKGDIPEGYSVSREKKERFSLILESASTNQTSMYLCASSSGGQETQYFGPGTRLLVL.

This clone has just a few counts. The chain links TRBV7-2 to TRBJ1-2; TRBD1 matches 11 bases. CDR3 length: 15 amino acids. Germline assignment: CDR1 SGHTA and CDR2 FQGNSA. V lost 5 bases, J lost 5 bases, and 7 bases stayed unmatched. The CDR3 loop reads CASSPGQGAFYGYTF. The CDR3 DNA reads as TGTGCCAGCAGCCCAGGACAGGGGGCCTTTTATGGCTACACCTTC. Full variable domain (rest looked up from reference TRBV7-2 and TRBJ1-2): GAGVSQSPSNKVTEKGKDVELRCDPISGHTALYWYRQSLGQGLEFLIYFQGNSAPDKSGLPSDRFSAERTGGSVSTLTIQRTQQEDSAVYLCASSPGQGAFYGYTFGSGTRLTVV.

The chain combines TRBV12-3 or TRBV12-4 with TRBJ1-1, with TRBD1 as a possible D gene (6 bases). The CDR3 consists of 13 residues. Trimming removed 5 bases at V and 5 bases at J, with 12 bases between. This CDR3 is CASSQQGWTEAFF. The CDR3 coding sequence is TGTGCCAGCAGTCAACAGGGTTGGACTGAAGCTTTCTTT.

J is TRBJ2-5 and V is TRBV4-1; tentatively, D is TRBD2 (5 bases). The length of the CDR3 is 15 residues. The V gene's germline CDR1 is MGHRA and CDR2 YSYEKL. Between the trimmed V and J ends, which lost 4 bases and 5 bases, there was a span of 17 bases. The CDR3 reads CASSPLGVSSETQYF. CDR3 nucleotides: TGCGCCAGCAGCCCCCTCGGGGTATCCTCGGAGACCCAGTACTTC.

The gene calls are TRBV3-1 (or the pseudogene TRBV3-2) and TRBJ1-1; TRBD1 agrees at 7 bases. The CDR3 is made up of 13 amino acids. Trimming removed 6 bases from V and 7 bases from J; junction bases left unmatched: 8. Germline lookup yields CDR1 LGHDT and CDR2 YNNKEL (reference sequence). CDR3 amino acids: CASSRGGTVEAFF. CDR3 coding DNA: TGTGCCAGCAGTCGAGGGGGGACAGTTGAAGCTTTCTTT.

This clone was seen a handful of times. J is TRBJ2-7 and V is TRBV6-2 or TRBV6-3; the match to TRBD2 covers 14 bases. This CDR3 comprises 19 residues. CDR1 is MNHEY, CDR2 SVGEGT, per germline. With 0 bases clipped from V and 0 bases from J, the junction kept 7 bases outside the gene matches. The CDR3 DNA sequence: TGTGCCAGCAGTTACTCTGGACTAGCGGGGGGCCCTAGCTCCTACGAGCAGTACTTC. Translated: CASSYSGLAGGPSSYEQYF.

This chain uses TRBV3-1 (or the pseudogene TRBV3-2) with TRBJ1-4; TRBD1 is a possible D gene (5 bases). CDR1 and CDR2 (germline): LGHDT, YNNKEL (reference sequence). CDR3 length: 15 residues. V was cut by 4 bases and J by 0 bases, with 9 bases left in between. The CDR3 spells CASSRTGTTNEKLFF. The CDR3, as DNA: TGTGCCAGCAGCCGAACAGGTACAACTAATGAAAAACTGTTTTTT.

The CDR3 sequence is CSASPPAGQGRTEAFF. For the CDR3, the DNA is TGCAGTGCTAGTCCCCCCGCGGGACAGGGTCGTACTGAAGCTTTCTTT. V is TRBV20-1 and J is TRBJ1-1; 9 nucleotides match TRBD1. The germline CDR1 and CDR2 sequences are DFQATT and SNEGSKA (reference sequence). V lost 3 bases, J lost 5 bases, and 13 bases stayed unmatched. CDR3 length equals 16 residues.